This T cell receptor beta chain appears in the sequencing data of a study of blood T cells in healthy people across ages. Of note for this clonotype: Its antigen is as yet unknown.

Study-wide results and caveats: Older individuals had lower TCR beta diversity per million T cells (the decline was roughly linear).

A sample-barcoded 5' primer and a J-beta primer mix were used in a second PCR of roughly 7 to 11 cycles. TCRdb analysed the 5' RACE reads with MiXCR anew, one entry per CDR3 protein. The sample lists roughly 1.7 million distinct CDR3 sequences; roughly 32% were seen once. The specimen was blood. This TCR was recovered from a woman aged 25 to 39 in good health.

The CDR3 here is CASSWGAIQNYGYTF. CDR3 bases: TGCGCCAGCAGCTGGGGGGCCATACAGAACTATGGCTACACCTTC. This chain links TRBV5-1 with TRBJ1-2, with a tentative D call TRBD1 (6 bases). The CDR3 spans 15 residues. The germline gives CDR1 SGHRS, CDR2 YFSETQ. The V end was cut by 3 bases, the J end by 2 bases, with 14 bases between.